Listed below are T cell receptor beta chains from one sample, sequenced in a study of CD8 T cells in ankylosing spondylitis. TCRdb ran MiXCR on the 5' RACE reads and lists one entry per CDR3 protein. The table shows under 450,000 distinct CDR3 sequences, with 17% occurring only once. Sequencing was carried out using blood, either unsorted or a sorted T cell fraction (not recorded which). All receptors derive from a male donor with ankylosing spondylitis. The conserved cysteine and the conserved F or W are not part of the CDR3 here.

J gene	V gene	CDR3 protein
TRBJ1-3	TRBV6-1	ASRTRQGTPSGNTIY
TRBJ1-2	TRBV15	ATSRGDVNYGYT
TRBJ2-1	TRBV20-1	SAGGAIENEQF
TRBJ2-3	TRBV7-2	ASSQVKVAGAADTQY
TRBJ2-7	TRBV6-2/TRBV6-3	ASRPRGSGYEQY
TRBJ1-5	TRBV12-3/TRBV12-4	ASTLRPYSNQPQH
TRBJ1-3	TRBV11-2	ASSLDKGVRAGNTIY
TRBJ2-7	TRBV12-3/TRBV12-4	ASRATTSRTYEQY
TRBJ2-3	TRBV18	ASSPRKGATVTDTQY
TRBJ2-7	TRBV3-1	ASSSVVGTGGNEQY
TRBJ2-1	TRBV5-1	ASSTQSSFQSYNEQF
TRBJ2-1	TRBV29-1	SVGPSNNEQF
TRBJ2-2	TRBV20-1	SARRGSGTGELF
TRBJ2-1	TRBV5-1	ASSGGLAARYNEQF
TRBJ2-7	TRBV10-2	ASRDRSSFYEQY
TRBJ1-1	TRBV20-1	SAPGRGGNTEAF
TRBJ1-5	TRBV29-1	SVGTGRNQPQH
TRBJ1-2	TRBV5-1	ASSLDRAIYGYT
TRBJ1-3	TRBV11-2	ASSLSMPGPNSGNTIY
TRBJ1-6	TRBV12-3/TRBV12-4	ASNLSGTGTSPLH
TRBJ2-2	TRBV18	ASSPVAGLPNTGELF
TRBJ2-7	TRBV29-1	SVAPTTYEQY
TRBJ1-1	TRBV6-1	ASNYGTNTEAF
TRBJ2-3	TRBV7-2	ASRDSGRKDTQY
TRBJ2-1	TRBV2	ASKVGPYNEQF
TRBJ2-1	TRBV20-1	SARAETREDQGEQF
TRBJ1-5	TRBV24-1	ATSDSGNQPQH
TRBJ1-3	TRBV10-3	AIRDISLLGNTIY
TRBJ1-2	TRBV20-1	SARDLRASYGYT
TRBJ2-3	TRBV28	ASKASGRTDTQY
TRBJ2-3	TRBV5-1	ASSPDRGTQY
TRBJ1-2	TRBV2	ASSPGQGGHGYT
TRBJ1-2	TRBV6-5	ASSYSQGSNYGYT
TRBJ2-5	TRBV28	ASSGQAGTEETQY
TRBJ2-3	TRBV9	ASSHPTDTQY
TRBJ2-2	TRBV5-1	ASSSSGGTGELF
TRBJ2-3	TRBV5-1	ASTPSTNTDTQY
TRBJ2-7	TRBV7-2	ASSFGLASSYEQY
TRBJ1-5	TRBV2	ASSEYRDRGSGQPQH
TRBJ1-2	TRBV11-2	ASSLGTGDGYT
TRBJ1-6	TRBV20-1	SARGPGSSPLH
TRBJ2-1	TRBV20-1	SAHRVSSYNEQF
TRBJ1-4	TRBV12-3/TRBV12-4	ASSGTSIAELF
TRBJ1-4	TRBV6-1	ASQRVTNEKLF
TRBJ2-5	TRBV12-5	ASGSATSSGQETQY
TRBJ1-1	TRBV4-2	ASSREQMNTEAF
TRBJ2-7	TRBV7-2	ASSLWAKNSYEQY
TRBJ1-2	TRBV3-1	ASSQVASGTAN
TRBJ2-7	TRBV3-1	ASSQDLYSNEQY
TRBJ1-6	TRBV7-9	ASSLKGQLNSPLH
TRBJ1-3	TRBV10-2	ASSESSGNTIY
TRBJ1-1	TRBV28	ASSLSGASF
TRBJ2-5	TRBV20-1	SAQGLAGGQETQY
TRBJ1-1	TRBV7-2	ASSPGIGTEAF
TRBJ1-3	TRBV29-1	SVDRTADGNTIY
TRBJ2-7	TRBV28	ASSRRKLAGGPSNEQY
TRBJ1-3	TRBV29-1	SVRTAGNTIY
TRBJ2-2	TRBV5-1	ASSLRAANTGELF
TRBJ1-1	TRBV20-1	SASGAGPNTEAF
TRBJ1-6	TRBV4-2	ASSHEVQGTNSPLH